This T cell receptor (beta chain) was recovered during a study of cytomegalovirus exposure and HLA in healthy donors. General study findings and limits: Later analysis found that TCR beta chains associated with HLA were more clonally expanded than other, equally common chains. Among TCR beta chains, those listed as cytomegalovirus-associated numbered roughly 150. Three CMV-associated chains proved CMV antigen-specific in vitro. Immune exposure information comprised only CMV serostatus.

Concerning this clone itself: No antigen is known for it. Sequence at one end of the junction differs from germline and may be a read error.

PCR used 60 Vbeta primers and 13 Jbeta primers. The table came from immunoSEQ multiplex PCR; TCRdb's copy has only in-frame clones and leaves some out. The data contain approximately 150,000 clones, approximately 80% of them singletons. This CDR3 is built from 13 residues. Germline CDR1 is SSHAT and CDR2 is FNYEAQ (reference sequence). The sequence came from a woman aged 40 to 50 in good health and CMV-seronegative. The chain has TRBV7-7 and TRBJ2-1, with D unclear. Material for sequencing was PBMCs. The CDR3 reads CASSPNADNEQFF. In DNA form, the CDR3 reads TGTGCTAGCAGCCCCAACGCAGACAATGAGCAGTTCTTC.